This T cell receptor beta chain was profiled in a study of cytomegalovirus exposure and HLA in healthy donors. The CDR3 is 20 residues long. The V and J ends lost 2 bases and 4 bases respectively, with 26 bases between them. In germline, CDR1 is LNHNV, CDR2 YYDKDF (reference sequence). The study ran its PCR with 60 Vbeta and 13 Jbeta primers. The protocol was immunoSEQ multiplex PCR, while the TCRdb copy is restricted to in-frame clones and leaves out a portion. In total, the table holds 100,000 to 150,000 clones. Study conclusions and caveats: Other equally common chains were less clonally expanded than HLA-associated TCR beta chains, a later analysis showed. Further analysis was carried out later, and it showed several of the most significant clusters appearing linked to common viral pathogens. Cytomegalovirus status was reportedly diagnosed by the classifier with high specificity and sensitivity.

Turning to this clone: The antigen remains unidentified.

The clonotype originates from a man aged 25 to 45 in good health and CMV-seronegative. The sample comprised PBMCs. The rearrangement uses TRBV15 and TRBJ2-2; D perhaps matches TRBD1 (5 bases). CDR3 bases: TGTGCCACCAGCAGACCCATAAGGGGATCAAGTATCACGGGCACCGGGGAGCTGTTTTTT. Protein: CATSRPIRGSSITGTGELFF.